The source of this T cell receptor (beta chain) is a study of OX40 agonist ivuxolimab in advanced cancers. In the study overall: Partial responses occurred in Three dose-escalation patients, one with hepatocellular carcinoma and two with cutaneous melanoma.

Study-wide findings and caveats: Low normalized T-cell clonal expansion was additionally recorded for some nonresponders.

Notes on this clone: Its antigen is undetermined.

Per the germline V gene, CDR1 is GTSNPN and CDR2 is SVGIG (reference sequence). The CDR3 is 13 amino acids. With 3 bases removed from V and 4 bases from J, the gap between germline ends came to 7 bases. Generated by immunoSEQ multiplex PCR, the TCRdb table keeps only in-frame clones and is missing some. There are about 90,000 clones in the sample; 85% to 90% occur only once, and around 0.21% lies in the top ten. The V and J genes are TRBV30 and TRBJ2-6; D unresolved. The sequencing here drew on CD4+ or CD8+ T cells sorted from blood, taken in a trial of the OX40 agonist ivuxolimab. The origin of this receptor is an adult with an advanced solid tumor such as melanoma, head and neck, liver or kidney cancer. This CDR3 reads CAWRFGGANVLTF. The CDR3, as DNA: TGTGCCTGGAGGTTTGGAGGGGCCAACGTCCTGACTTTC.